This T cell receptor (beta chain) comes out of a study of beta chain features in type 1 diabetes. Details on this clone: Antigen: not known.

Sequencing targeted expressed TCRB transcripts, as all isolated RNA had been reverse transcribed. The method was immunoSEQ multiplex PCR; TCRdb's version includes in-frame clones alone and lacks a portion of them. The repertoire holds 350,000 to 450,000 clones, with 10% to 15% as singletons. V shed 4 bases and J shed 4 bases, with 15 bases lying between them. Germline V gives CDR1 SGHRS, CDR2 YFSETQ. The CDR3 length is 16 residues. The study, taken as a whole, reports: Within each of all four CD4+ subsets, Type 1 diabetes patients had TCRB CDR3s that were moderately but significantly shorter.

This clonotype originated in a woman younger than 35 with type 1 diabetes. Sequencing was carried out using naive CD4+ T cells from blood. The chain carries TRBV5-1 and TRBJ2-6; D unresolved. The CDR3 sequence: CASSLSDGFGANVLTF. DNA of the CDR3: TGCGCCAGCAGCCTGAGTGACGGGTTCGGGGCCAACGTCCTGACTTTC.